Listed here are 12 T cell receptor beta chains from one sample, sequenced in a study of T cell responses to AZD1222 COVID-19 vaccine. Some clones are missing from TCRdb's copy, which holds only in-frame ones; the method was immunoSEQ multiplex PCR. The sample carries about 150,000 clones, over 65% recorded once. Sequenced here: peripheral blood, sampled on day 0 of AZD1222 vaccination. Every receptor here comes from an adult in good health.

This chain uses TRBV7-6 with TRBJ2-2; 9 nucleotides match TRBD1. CDR3 length equals 18 residues. After removal of 4 bases from V and 5 bases from J, the junction contained 14 bases not matched to a gene. Germline V gene data show CDR1 as SGHVS and CDR2 as FNYEAQ. The CDR3 DNA is TGTGCCAGCAGCTCAGTACCCCCGACCGGGACAGGGACCGGGGAGCTGTTTTTT. It specifies CASSSVPPTGTGTGELFF.

The rearrangement joins TRBV19 to TRBJ2-7; D is undetermined. The CDR3 has 14 residues. In germline, CDR1 is LNHDA, CDR2 SQIVND (reference sequence). Trimming cost V 1 base and J 1 base, with 8 bases left between them. As DNA, the CDR3 is TGTGCCAGTAGTATAGTATCCGGATCCTACGAGCAGTACTTC. Protein sequence: CASSIVSGSYEQYF.

The genes are TRBV3-1 (or the pseudogene TRBV3-2) and TRBJ2-7, with D tentatively TRBD1 (7 bases). CDR1 and CDR2 (germline): LGHDT, YNNKEL (reference sequence). The ends were cut back, 4 bases at V and 6 bases at J, with 13 bases in the middle. There are 13 residues in the CDR3. The CDR3 coding sequence is TGTGCCAGCAGCCTATATCAGGGGGGCGAGCAGTACTTC. It is translated as CASSLYQGGEQYF.

CDR3 nucleotide sequence: TGTGCCAGCAGCTTAGTGGCAGGGGGAGAGACCCAGTACTTC. The encoded protein is CASSLVAGGETQYF. The rearrangement joins TRBV11-2 to TRBJ2-5, with 7 bases that match TRBD1. J gave up 4 bases and V 1 base, and 3 bases lay outside the gene matches. The CDR3 spans 14 residues. Per the germline V gene, CDR1 is SGHAT and CDR2 is FQNNGV.

The chain joins TRBV5-1 to TRBJ2-3; D might be TRBD1 (6 bases). The CDR3 contains 14 residues. Germline CDR1 reads SGHRS; CDR2 reads YFSETQ. Trimming left V 4 bases short and J 0 bases short, with 9 bases between. DNA for the CDR3: TGCGCCAGCAGCCGGGACAAGAGCACAGATACGCAGTATTTT. It encodes CASSRDKSTDTQYF.

The chain couples TRBV28 to TRBJ2-7; weak D call: TRBD1 (5 bases). From germline, CDR1 is MDHEN and CDR2 SYDVKM. This CDR3 has 17 amino acids. The ends were cut back, 5 bases at V and 3 bases at J, with 23 bases in the middle. CDR3 residues: CASSPDEVIQTVYEQYF. The CDR3 DNA is TGTGCCAGCAGTCCGGATGAGGTTATACAGACAGTCTACGAGCAGTACTTC. Variable domain in full (rest from reference TRBV28 and TRBJ2-7): DVKVTQSSRYLVKRTGEKVFLECVQDMDHENMFWYRQDPGLGLRLIYFSYDVKMKEKGDIPEGYSVSREKKERFSLILESASTNQTSMYLCASSPDEVIQTVYEQYFGPGTRLTVT.

The V and J genes are TRBV15 and TRBJ1-4; D unresolved. Trimming left V 4 bases short and J 7 bases short, with 10 bases between. The CDR3 length is 13 residues. Germline CDR1 reads LNHNV; CDR2 reads YYDKDF (reference sequence). The CDR3 bases are TGTGCCACCAGCATGGACGTGGGTGAAAAACTGTTTTTT. Translating it yields CATSMDVGEKLFF.

The chain combines TRBV24-1 with TRBJ2-1; 8 bases are a match to TRBD2. Germline V gene sequence: CDR1 KGHDR, CDR2 SFDVKD. The CDR3 covers 15 residues. The J segment lost 4 bases and the V segment lost 9 bases, leaving 10 bases of the junction unmatched. The CDR3 spells CATSGGAVLYNEQFF. As DNA, the CDR3 is TGTGCCACCTCCGGGGGGGCGGTTTTGTACAATGAGCAGTTCTTC.

The rearrangement uses TRBV3-1 (or the pseudogene TRBV3-2) and TRBJ1-6; 11 positions agree with TRBD1. The CDR3 spans 15 residues. Germline V gives CDR1 LGHDT, CDR2 YNNKEL (reference sequence). Trimming removed 5 bases from V and 7 bases from J; junction bases left unmatched: 4. CDR3 in amino acids: CASSVGQGANSPLHF. CDR3 nucleotides: TGTGCCAGCAGCGTCGGACAGGGGGCCAATTCACCCCTCCACTTT.

This clone was observed a handful of times. This rearrangement joins TRBV2 to TRBJ2-2; 8 bases map to TRBD1. CDR1 is SNHLY and CDR2 is FYNNEI in the germline V gene. The CDR3 has 14 amino acids. J gave up 5 bases and V 9 bases, and 8 bases lay outside the gene matches. The CDR3 loop reads CASHTGGRTGELFF. The CDR3 DNA is TGTGCCAGTCATACAGGGGGGCGAACCGGGGAGCTGTTTTTT.

J is TRBJ1-2 and V is TRBV2, with unresolved D. Trimming shortened V by 6 bases and J by 5 bases, and 10 bases separated the two germline ends. The CDR3 runs to 12 residues. Germline loops: CDR1 SNHLY, CDR2 FYNNEI. The CDR3 reads CASRIGEYGYTF. The CDR3 DNA follows: TGTGCCAGCAGGATAGGCGAATATGGCTACACCTTC.

The rearrangement joins TRBV18 to TRBJ1-2; D unclear. CDR3 length: 17 amino acids. Trimming cost V 2 bases and J 0 bases, with 16 bases left between them. Per germline, CDR1 KGHSH and CDR2 LQKENI. The CDR3 sequence is CASSPVGESRTNYGYTF. CDR3 in DNA: TGTGCCAGCTCACCAGTCGGGGAGTCGAGGACTAACTATGGCTACACCTTC.